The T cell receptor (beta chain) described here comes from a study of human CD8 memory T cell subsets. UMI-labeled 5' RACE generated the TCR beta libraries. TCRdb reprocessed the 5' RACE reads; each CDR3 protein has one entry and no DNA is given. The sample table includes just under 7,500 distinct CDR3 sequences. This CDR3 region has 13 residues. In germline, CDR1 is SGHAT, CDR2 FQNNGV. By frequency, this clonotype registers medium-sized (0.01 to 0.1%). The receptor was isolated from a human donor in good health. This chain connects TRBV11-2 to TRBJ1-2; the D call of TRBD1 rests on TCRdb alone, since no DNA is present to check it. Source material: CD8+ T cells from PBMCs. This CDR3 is CASRSQGNYGYTF.